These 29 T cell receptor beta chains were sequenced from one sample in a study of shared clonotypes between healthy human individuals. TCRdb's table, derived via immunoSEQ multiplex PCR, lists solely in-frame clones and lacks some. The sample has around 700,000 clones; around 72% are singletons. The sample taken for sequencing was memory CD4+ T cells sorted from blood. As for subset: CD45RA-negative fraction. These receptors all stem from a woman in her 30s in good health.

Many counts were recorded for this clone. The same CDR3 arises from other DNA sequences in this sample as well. CDR3 amino acids: CASSLGHQLTDTQYF. The CDR3 DNA follows: TGTGCCAGCAGCTTAGGTCACCAGCTCACAGATACGCAGTATTTT. The genes are TRBV11-2 and TRBJ2-3; the D is unclear. The germline gives CDR1 SGHAT, CDR2 FQNNGV. Trimming took off 1 base at V and 2 bases at J, with 10 bases between the two ends. The CDR3 has 15 amino acids.

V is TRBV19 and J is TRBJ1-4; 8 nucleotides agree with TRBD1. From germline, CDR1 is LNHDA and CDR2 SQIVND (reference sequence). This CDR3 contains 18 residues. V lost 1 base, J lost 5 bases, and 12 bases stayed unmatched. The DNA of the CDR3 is TGTGCCAGTAGTATAGCGACACCAGGGACAGGCCCAAATGAAAAACTGTTTTTT. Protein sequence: CASSIATPGTGPNEKLFF. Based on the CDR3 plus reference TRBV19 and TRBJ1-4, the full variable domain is DGGITQSPKYLFRKEGQNVTLSCEQNLNHDAMYWYRQDPGQGLRLIYYSQIVNDFQKGDIAEGYSVSREKKESFPLTVTSAQKNPTAFYLCASSIATPGTGPNEKLFFGSGTQLSVL.

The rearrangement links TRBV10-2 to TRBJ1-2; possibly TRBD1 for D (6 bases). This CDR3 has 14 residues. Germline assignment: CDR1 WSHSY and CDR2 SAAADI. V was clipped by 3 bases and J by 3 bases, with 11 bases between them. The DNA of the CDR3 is TGCGCCAGCAGTGAACCACCAGGGGACTATGGCTACACCTTC. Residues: CASSEPPGDYGYTF.

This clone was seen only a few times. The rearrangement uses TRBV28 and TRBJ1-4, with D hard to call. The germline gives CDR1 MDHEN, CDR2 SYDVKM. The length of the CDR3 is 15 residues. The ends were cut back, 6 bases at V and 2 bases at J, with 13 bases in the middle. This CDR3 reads CASSRPSATNEKLFF. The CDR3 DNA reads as TGTGCCAGCAGCCGCCCCTCGGCCACTAATGAAAAACTGTTTTTT.

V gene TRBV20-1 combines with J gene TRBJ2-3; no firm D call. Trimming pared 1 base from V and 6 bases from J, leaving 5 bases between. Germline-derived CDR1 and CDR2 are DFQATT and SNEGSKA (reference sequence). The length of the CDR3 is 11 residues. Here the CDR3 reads CSARVGDTQYF. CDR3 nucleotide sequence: TGCAGTGCTAGAGTGGGGGATACGCAGTATTTT.

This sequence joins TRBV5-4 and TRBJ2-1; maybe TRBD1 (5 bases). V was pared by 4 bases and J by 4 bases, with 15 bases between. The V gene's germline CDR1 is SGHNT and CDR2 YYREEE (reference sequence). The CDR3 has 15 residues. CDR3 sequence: CASSPTATGYNEQFF. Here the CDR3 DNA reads TGTGCCAGCAGCCCCACGGCTACAGGATACAATGAGCAGTTCTTC.

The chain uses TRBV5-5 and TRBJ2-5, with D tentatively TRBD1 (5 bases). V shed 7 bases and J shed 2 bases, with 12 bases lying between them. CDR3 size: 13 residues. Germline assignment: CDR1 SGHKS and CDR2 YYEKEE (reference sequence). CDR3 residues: CASGPGPQETQYF. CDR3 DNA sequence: TGTGCCAGCGGACCAGGGCCTCAAGAGACCCAGTACTTC.

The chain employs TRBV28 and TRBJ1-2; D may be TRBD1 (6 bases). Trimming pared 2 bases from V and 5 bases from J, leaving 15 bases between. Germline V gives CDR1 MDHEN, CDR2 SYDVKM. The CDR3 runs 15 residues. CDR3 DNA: TGTGCCAGCAGTTTAGGAGGGGACATATCTTATGGCTACACCTTC. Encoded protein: CASSLGGDISYGYTF.

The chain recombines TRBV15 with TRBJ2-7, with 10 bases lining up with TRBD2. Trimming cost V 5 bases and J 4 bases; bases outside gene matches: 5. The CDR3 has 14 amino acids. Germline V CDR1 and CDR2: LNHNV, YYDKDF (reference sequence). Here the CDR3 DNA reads TGTGCCACCAGCCCGGGACTAGCGAGGTACGAGCAGTACTTC. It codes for CATSPGLARYEQYF.

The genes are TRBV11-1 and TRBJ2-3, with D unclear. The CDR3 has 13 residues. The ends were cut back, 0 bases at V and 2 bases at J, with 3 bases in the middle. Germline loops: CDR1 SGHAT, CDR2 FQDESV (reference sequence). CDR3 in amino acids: CASSLAYTDTQYF. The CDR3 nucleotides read TGTGCCAGCAGCTTAGCCTACACAGATACGCAGTATTTT.

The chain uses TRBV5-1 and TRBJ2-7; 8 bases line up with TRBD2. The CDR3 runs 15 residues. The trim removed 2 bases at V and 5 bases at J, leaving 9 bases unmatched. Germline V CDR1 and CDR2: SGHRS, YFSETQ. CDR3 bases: TGCGCCAGCAGCTTCACTAGCGGAACTTCGGACGAGCAGTACTTC. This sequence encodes CASSFTSGTSDEQYF.

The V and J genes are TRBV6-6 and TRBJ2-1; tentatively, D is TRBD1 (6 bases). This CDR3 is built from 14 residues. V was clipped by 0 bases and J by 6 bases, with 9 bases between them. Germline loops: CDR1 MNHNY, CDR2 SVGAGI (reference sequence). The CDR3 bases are TGTGCCAGCAGTTACTCGACAGGAACCAATGAGCAGTTCTTC. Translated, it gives CASSYSTGTNEQFF.

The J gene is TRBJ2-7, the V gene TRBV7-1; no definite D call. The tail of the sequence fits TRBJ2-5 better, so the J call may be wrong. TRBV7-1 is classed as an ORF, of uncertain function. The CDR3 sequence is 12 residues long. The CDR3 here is CASSLATETQYF. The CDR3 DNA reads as TGTGCCAGCAGCTTGGCGACGGAGACCCAGTACTTC.

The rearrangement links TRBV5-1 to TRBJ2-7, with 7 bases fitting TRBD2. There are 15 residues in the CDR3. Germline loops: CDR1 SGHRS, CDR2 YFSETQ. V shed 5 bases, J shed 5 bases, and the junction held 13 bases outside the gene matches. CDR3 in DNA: TGCGCCAGCAGAGAGCCAGGGCAGGGAGGGCACGAGCAGTACTTC. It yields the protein CASREPGQGGHEQYF.

The CDR3 bases are TGTGCCAGCAGCACCGGGACAGGGGGACTCTATGGCTACACCTTC. Amino acids: CASSTGTGGLYGYTF. This chain links TRBV6-5 with TRBJ1-2; the match to TRBD1 covers 11 bases. The V and J ends lost 6 bases and 4 bases, in that order; junction bases with no gene match: 7. This CDR3 comprises 15 residues. Germline values: CDR1 MNHEY, CDR2 SVGAGI.

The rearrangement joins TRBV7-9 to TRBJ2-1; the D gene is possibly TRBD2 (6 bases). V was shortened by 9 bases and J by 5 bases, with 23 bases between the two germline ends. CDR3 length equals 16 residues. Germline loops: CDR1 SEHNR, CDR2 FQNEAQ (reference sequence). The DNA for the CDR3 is TGTGCCAGTCAGACGAGAAACGTAGCGGAAAACAATGAGCAGTTCTTC. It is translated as CASQTRNVAENNEQFF.

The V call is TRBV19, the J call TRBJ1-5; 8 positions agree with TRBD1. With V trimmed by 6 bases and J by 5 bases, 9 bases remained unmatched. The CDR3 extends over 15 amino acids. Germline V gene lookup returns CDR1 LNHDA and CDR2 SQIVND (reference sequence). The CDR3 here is CASSGQGARDQPQHF. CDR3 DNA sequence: TGTGCCAGTAGCGGTCAGGGGGCCAGAGATCAGCCCCAGCATTTT.

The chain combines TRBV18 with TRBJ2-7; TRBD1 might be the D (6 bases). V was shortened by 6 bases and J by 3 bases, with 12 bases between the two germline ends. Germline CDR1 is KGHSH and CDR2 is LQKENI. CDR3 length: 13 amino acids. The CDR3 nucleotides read TGTGCCAGCTCCCGGGACACATTCTACGAGCAGTACTTC. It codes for CASSRDTFYEQYF.

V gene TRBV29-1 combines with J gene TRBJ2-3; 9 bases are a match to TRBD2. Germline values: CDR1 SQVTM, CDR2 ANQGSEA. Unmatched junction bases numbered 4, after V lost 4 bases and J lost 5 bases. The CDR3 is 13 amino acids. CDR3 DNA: TGCAGCGTTGTCCTAGCGGGGCTAGATACGCAGTATTTT. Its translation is CSVVLAGLDTQYF.

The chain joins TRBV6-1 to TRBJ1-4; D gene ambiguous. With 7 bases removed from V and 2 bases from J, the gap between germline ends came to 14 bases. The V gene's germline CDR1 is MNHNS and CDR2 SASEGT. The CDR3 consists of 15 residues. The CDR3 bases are TGTGCCAGCAAGTCCGGGCTTGGGACTAATGAAAAACTGTTTTTT. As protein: CASKSGLGTNEKLFF.

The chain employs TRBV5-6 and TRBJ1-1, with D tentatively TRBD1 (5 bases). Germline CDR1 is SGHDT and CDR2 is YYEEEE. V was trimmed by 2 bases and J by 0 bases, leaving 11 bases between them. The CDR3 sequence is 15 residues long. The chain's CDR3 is CASSLSQGLNTEAFF. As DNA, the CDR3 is TGTGCCAGCAGCTTAAGTCAGGGTCTGAACACTGAAGCTTTCTTT.

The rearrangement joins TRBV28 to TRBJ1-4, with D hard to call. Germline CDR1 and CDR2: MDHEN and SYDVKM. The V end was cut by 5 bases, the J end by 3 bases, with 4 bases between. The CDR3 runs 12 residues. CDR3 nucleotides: TGTGCCAGCAGTCTATCTAATGAAAAACTGTTTTTT. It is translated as CASSLSNEKLFF.

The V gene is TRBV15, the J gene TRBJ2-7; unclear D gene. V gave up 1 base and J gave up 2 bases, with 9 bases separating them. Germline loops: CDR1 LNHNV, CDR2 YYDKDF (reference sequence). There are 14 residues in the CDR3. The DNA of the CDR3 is TGTGCCACCAGCAGAGCCGCCGGAACCTACGAGCAGTACTTC. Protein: CATSRAAGTYEQYF.

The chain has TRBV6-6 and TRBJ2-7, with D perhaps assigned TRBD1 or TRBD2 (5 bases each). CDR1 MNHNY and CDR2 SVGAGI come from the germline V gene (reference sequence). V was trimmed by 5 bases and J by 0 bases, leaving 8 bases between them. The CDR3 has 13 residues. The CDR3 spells CASSGTTSYEQYF. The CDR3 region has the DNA TGTGCCAGCAGTGGGACGACCTCCTACGAGCAGTACTTC.

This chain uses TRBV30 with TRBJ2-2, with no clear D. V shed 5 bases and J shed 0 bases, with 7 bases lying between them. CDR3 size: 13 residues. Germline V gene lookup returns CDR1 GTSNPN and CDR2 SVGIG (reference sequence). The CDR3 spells CAWSSPNTGELFF. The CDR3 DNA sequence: TGTGCCTGGTCAAGTCCGAACACCGGGGAGCTGTTTTTT.

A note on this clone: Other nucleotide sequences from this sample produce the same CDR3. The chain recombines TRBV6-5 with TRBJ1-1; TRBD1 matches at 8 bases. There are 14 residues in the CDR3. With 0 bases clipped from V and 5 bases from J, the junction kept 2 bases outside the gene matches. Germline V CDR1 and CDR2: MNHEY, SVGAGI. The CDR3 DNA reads TGTGCCAGCAGTTACTCACAGGGGGTTACTGAAGCTTTCTTT. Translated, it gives CASSYSQGVTEAFF.

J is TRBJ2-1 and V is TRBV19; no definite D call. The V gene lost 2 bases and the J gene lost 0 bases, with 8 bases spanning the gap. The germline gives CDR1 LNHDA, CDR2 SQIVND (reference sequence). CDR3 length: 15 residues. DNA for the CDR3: TGTGCCAGTAGTATAAGCCTGAGCTCCTACAATGAGCAGTTCTTC. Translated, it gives CASSISLSSYNEQFF.

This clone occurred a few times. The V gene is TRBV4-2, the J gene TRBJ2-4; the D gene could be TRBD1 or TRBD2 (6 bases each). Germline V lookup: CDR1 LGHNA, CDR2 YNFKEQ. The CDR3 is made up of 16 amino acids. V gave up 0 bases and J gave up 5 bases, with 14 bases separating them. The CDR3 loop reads CASSQDWGAGENIQYF. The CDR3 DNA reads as TGTGCCAGCAGCCAAGATTGGGGGGCGGGTGAAAACATTCAGTACTTC.

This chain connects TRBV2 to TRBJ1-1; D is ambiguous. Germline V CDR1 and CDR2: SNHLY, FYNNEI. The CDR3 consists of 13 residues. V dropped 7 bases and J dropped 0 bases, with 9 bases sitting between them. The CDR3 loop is CASNGQMNTEAFF. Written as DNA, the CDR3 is TGTGCCAGCAATGGGCAGATGAACACTGAAGCTTTCTTT.